The present entry profiles one T cell receptor (beta chain) with its context. This clone was detected only a few times. Which antigen it targets is not known. No base quality values were provided; no much bigger clone lies one nucleotide off. The data were obtained in a study of cytomegalovirus exposure and HLA in healthy donors (dated 2017 in TCRdb). Context from the whole study: An earlier analysis of about 530 of the donors reported around 280 Gb of sequence data and around 110 million unique TCR beta sequences obtained from around 170 million T cells. Roughly 300 gigabases of sequencing data and roughly 80 million unique TCR sequences made up an early release that covered approximately 650 HLA-typed donors. Among the roughly 400 genotyped donors, approximately 76% belonged to the genetic ancestry cluster associated with self-reported Caucasian donors. The aim of the study was to test whether cataloging public T cell receptors could identify signatures of past pathogen exposure. The T cell repertoires of 550 to 850 subjects were profiled by immunosequencing and related to cytomegalovirus serostatus. Besides the first cohort of some 670 subjects, a separate validation cohort made up of 120 different subjects was used. To predict cytomegalovirus infection status, the study brought together high-throughput TCR immunosequencing, statistical association of individual TCRs with disease status, and machine learning. In a later analysis, previously published TCR beta repertoires from about 640 donors were re-analyzed and high-resolution HLA genotyping was added so that TCR occurrence patterns could be studied. The later analysis used no new phenotypic data to find candidate immune exposures, relying instead on TCR beta sequences and their occurrence across donors. To decide whether each TCR beta V gene segment behaved as functional or pseudogenic, an earlier analysis of some 580 of the donors relied on high-throughput TCR beta sequencing. Donor age, sex, ethnicity and CMV serostatus were compiled alongside the repertoire data. In a later genetic analysis, genome-wide SNP genotypes for about 65% of the 666 donors were used, and that subset was treated as a discovery cohort. Every discovery cohort repertoire had been produced on one sequencing platform. HLA typing covered class I and class II loci at four-digit resolution. Typing coverage differed by locus: A, B, C, DRB1 and DQB1 were typed in roughly 620-640 donors, DQA1 in approximately 520, DPA1 in some 600, and DPB1 in just under 490. About five DR-DQ haplotypes were handled as single units for association and clustering, since linkage in the cohort was strong. Among around 400 genotyped donors of the cohort, an average of around 240,000 unique TCR beta nucleotide sequences was sequenced per donor, of which about 19% were non-productive. On the study overall, not on this receptor specifically: Strong co-occurrence of HLA alleles, especially DR and DQ, made assigning TCR associations to individual alleles difficult. Because the 87-base-pair reads could not distinguish some IMGT-functional V segments, including TRBV6-2 and TRBV6-3, those segments were excluded. Because some donors lacked HLA typing at each locus, the association tests relied only on the typed subset. Linkage disequilibrium might explain the correlated functional status among segregating V segments, but an unknown experimental factor could not be ruled out. It was suggested by the authors that the approach could potentially be generalized to other disease states and immunological phenotypes. According to a later analysis, TCR association rates differed among HLA loci, with DRB1 alleles showing the most associated TCRs and HLA-C alleles showing the fewest. In an earlier analysis of roughly 560 of the donors, most TCR beta V segments were observed in productive rearrangements about 87% or about 30% of the time, broadly matching IMGT annotations. Across donors, most TCR sequences were observed very rarely, whereas some public TCRs were present in many individuals. The earlier analysis of around 600 of the donors excluded some 16 rarely observed V segments, including chromosome 9 orphons, because counts were too low. Compared with the 666-donor mean, donors in an Asian-associated ancestry cluster had fewer N-insertions in productive TCRs, according to a later genetic analysis. An association between a missense DCLRE1C variant and V-gene and J-gene trimming of TCR beta chains was found in a later genetic analysis and replicated in an independent cohort. A further reported finding was that TCR beta sequences accurately predicted the HLA-A and HLA-B alleles for most subjects in the first cohort. In both the original and validation cohorts, the classifier was reported to diagnose cytomegalovirus status with high specificity and sensitivity. A cluster of highly shared sequence variants was judged likely to represent a technical artifact of the sequencing pipeline. Three of the identified cytomegalovirus-associated TCR beta chains were confirmed in vitro to be specific for cytomegalovirus antigens. In a later analysis, around 15,000 TCR beta sequences were associated with specific HLA alleles at a false discovery rate of 0.05. A later analysis found that HLA-associated TCR beta chains were more clonally expanded and had lower generation probabilities than equally common non-associated chains. Presence/absence analyses assumed roughly uniform sequencing depth across donors, an assumption that may not hold. In this cohort, only TCR beta chains were sequenced, and detectable features were limited by the absence of alpha or paired-chain data. According to a later analysis, parvovirus B19, influenza, CMV and Epstein-Barr virus appeared linked to several top co-occurrence clusters. Immune exposure information for the cohort was limited to CMV serostatus. In a later analysis, most CMV-associated TCR beta chains were found to appear HLA-restricted, with HLA associations seemingly driven largely by CMV exposure. The study gave a list of over 150 TCR beta chains associated with cytomegalovirus.

The junction shows trimming of 6 bases on V and 4 bases on J, and the gene matches do not reach 5 bases of it. CDR3 length: 13 amino acids, cysteine to phenylalanine. Of all the DNA, just the CDR3 is kept, 39 bases in frame from base 1. Reading the germline V gene (reference sequence) gives CDR1 MNHNY and CDR2 SVGAGI. Receptors were amplified or captured by the immunoSEQ multiplex PCR assay. For the multiplex PCR, a mixture combining 60 forward primers for TCR Vbeta segments and 13 reverse primers for TCR Jbeta segments was used. The CDR3 region of rearranged TCR beta genes was amplified from genomic DNA by a multiplex PCR assay. The Illumina HiSeq System was used to sequence the amplified TCR beta libraries as 87-base-pair reads. The original pipeline was this. In a later analysis, tens of millions of unique TCR beta chains were counted across the roughly 700 repertoires, and roughly 11 million of these chains were shared by at least two donors. A nearest-neighbor algorithm error-corrected the raw reads and collapsed the reads into unique sequences, merging closely related sequences to remove PCR and sequencing errors. To assign V, D and J gene segments, CDR3 sequences were aligned to IMGT reference sequences. For a sequence to be retained, a match of at least six nucleotides was required to both a V gene segment and a J gene segment. A rearrangement counted as productive if the CDR3 had no stop codons and remained in frame with V and J, and every other rearrangement counted as non-productive. Following IMGT convention, CDR3 was defined as the stretch from the second conserved V-encoded cysteine up to the conserved J-encoded phenylalanine. The earlier analysis of 500 to 650 of the donors excluded any sequence lacking an unambiguous match to a single V gene segment. An earlier analysis of 587 of the donors called V segments functional above 56.7% productive rearrangements and segregating when the between-donor standard deviation exceeded 5%. A statistical classification framework was developed to diagnose cytomegalovirus status using the catalog of TCR beta chain sequences. In a later analysis, TCR nucleotide sequences were compared against IMGT/GENE-DB human TR gene sequences so that V and J genes could be assigned. The TCRdist pipeline was used in a later analysis to assign CDR3 sequences and most-parsimonious VDJ recombination scenarios. In a later analysis, each TCR beta chain was defined by its CDR3 amino acid sequence together with its V-gene family, and reads lacking a unique V-gene family were excluded. As a way to deal with suspected cross-contamination and a sequencing artifact, a later analysis dropped hundreds of nucleotide sequences that were highly shared and had low generation probability. A later analysis calculated a clonal expansion index for each public chain from normalized within-repertoire ranks of inferred template counts. A later analysis computed generation probabilities with a VDJ recombination model fitted to out-of-frame rearrangements, and checked the results against IGoR. In a later analysis, hypergeometric tests were used to score TCR-TCR, TCR-HLA and TCR-CMV co-occurrence, with a repertoire-size bias correction applied to TCR pairs. In a later analysis, false discovery rates were estimated by permuting HLA or CMV assignments 20 times. A later analysis grouped co-occurring TCRs with DBSCAN, adding TCRdist sequence similarity when clustering within HLA-allele-positive subsets. Co-occurrence clustering excluded repertoires with fewer than 30,000 or more than 120,000 public chains, plus five with anomalous nucleotide sharing. Held by TCRdb, this immuneACCESS table contains in-frame sequences only and omits some clones. Under half of the omission traces to an unresolved V gene where checked; the cause of the rest is unknown. That table is the source of V, J and clone size, and D and trimming were worked out from the DNA. Within this sample are 150,000 to 200,000 clones, with 65% to 75% of them counted one time only. In total, the top ten clones hold approximately 1.4% of the sample.

In total, about 650 healthy bone marrow donors made up the cohort. At the time of sampling, all cohort members were nominally healthy, though unrecorded immune exposures were likely present. The donor tested CMV seronegative, placing the donor among the roughly 400 seronegative members of the cohort. A peripheral blood sample was collected from each donor, and TCR beta sequencing was performed on peripheral blood mononuclear cells. Genomic DNA extraction from the blood cell samples was performed with the Qiagen DNeasy Blood Extraction Kit. This sequence was found in a girl aged 5 to 17 in good health and CMV-seronegative. The specimen sequenced was PBMCs. This chain is built from TRBV6-6 and TRBJ1-1; TRBD1 matches 7 bases in the middle. The sequence in DNA is TGTGCCAGCAGGATGACAGGGACCACTGAAGCTTTCTTT. This gives the protein CASRMTGTTEAFF.